This T cell receptor beta chain comes out of a study of blood T cell repertoires in COVID-19. Background on the study: There were acute and convalescent COVID-19 samples, and they came from the United States, Italy and Spain. Sample material is recorded as cDNA or gDNA derived from T cells, B-cell-depleted T cells, or PBMCs.

This CDR3 region has 15 residues. Germline V gives CDR1 MNHNS, CDR2 SASEGT. V lost 3 bases and J lost 8; bases outside the gene matches: 2. Source study methods: Scientists estimated how many nucleated cells there were by amplifying reference gene primers. TCRdb's table, derived via immunoSEQ multiplex PCR, lists solely in-frame clones and lacks some. V and J calls and clone size are as listed in that table; D and trimming were resolved from the DNA. This table holds 140,000 to 150,000 clones, 65% to 80% found once. The sequence derives from a man aged 50-59 years with acute or convalescent COVID-19. The sample taken for sequencing was peripheral blood. The rearrangement uses TRBV6-1 and TRBJ2-1; 15 bases line up with TRBD2. In nucleotides, the CDR3 is TGTGCCAGCAGTGAGGGGACTAGCGGGGGGTATGAGCAGTTCTTC. This translates into CASSEGTSGGYEQFF.